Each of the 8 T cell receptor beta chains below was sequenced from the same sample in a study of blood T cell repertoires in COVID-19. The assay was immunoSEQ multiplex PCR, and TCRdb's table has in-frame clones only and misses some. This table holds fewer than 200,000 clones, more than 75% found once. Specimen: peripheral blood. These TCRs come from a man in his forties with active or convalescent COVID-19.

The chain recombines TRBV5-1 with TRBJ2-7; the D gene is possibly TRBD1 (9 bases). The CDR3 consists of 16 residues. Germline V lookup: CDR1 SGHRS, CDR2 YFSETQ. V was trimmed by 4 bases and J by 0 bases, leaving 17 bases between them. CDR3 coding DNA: TGCGCCAGCAGCCGGGGGGGACAGGGAAGCTCCTACGAGCAGTACTTC. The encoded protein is CASSRGGQGSSYEQYF.

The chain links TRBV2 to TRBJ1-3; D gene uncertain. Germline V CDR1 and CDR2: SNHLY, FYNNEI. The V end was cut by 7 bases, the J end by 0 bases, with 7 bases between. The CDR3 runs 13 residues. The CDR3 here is CASIRYSGNTIYF. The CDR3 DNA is TGTGCCAGCATTCGGTACTCTGGAAACACCATATATTTT. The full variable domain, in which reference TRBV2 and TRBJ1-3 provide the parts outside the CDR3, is EPEVTQTPSHQVTQMGQEVILRCVPISNHLYFYWYRQILGQKVEFLVSFYNNEISEKSEIFDDQFSVERPDGSNFTLKIRSTKLEDSAMYFCASIRYSGNTIYFGEGSWLTVV.

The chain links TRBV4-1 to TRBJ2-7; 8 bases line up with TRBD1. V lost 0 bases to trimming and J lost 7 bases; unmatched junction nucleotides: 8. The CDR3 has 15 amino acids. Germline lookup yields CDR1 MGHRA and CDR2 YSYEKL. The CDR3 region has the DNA TGCGCCAGCAGCCAAGAAGGGCAGGGGGCTCGTGAGCAGTACTTC. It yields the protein CASSQEGQGAREQYF.

The CDR3 region has the DNA TGTGCCAGCAGCGCCTGGACAGGGGCCACAGATACGCAGTATTTT. Amino acid sequence: CASSAWTGATDTQYF. This sequence joins TRBV11-1 and TRBJ2-3; 9 nucleotides match TRBD1. Per germline, CDR1 SGHAT and CDR2 FQDESV (reference sequence). V dropped 5 bases and J dropped 2; count of bases not matched to a gene: 5. The CDR3 covers 15 residues.

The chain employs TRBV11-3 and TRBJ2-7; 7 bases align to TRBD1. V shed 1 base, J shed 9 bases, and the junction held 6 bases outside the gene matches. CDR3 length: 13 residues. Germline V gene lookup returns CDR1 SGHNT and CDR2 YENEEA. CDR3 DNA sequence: TGTGCCAGCAGCTTAGTACAGGGGCCCGTGCAGTACTTC. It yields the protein CASSLVQGPVQYF.

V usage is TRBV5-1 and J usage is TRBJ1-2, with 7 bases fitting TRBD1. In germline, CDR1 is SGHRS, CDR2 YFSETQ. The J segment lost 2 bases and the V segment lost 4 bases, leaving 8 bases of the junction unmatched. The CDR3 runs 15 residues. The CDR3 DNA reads TGCGCCAGCAGCGAATGGACAGGCGCAAACTATGGCTACACCTTC. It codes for CASSEWTGANYGYTF.

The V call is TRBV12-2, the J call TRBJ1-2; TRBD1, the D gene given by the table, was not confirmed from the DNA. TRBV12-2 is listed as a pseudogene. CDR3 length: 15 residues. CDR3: CASRLVGTANYGYTF. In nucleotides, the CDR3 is TGTGCAAGTCGCTTAGTAGGGACAGCTAACTATGGCTACACCTTC.

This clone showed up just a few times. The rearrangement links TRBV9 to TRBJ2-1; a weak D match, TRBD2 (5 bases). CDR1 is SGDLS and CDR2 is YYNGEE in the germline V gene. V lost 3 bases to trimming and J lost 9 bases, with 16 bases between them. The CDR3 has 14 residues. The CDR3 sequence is CASSARVEAPEQFF. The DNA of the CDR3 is TGTGCCAGCAGCGCGAGGGTGGAAGCCCCTGAGCAGTTCTTC.